Here is one T cell receptor (beta chain) with its context. The data stem from a study of Ad26.COV2.S vaccination and SARS-CoV-2 variants. The length of the CDR3 is 16 residues. Trimming cost V 0 bases and J 11 bases; bases outside gene matches: 16. CDR1 SGHDT and CDR2 YYEEEE come from the germline V gene. The repertoire was sequenced with immunoSEQ multiplex PCR; TCRdb's copy has only in-frame clones and lacks some. The data contain around 300,000 clones, 88% of them singletons. Sample treatment: around 19 received Ad26.COV2.S at low or high dose, single or two shots; about 5 received placebo; per-sample allocation not given. The samples were gathered on day 63 after the first injection of vaccine or placebo.

This chain links TRBV5-6 with TRBJ1-1; TRBD1 matches at 7 bases. Specimen: peripheral blood, collected in a trial of Ad26.COV2.S vaccine versus placebo. The clonotype comes from a person between 18 and 65 years old who received the Ad26.COV2.S COVID-19 vaccine or a placebo. CDR3 protein: CASSLGDSQTQLRAFF. The CDR3, as DNA: TGTGCCAGCAGCTTGGGGGACAGTCAGACTCAATTGCGGGCTTTCTTT.